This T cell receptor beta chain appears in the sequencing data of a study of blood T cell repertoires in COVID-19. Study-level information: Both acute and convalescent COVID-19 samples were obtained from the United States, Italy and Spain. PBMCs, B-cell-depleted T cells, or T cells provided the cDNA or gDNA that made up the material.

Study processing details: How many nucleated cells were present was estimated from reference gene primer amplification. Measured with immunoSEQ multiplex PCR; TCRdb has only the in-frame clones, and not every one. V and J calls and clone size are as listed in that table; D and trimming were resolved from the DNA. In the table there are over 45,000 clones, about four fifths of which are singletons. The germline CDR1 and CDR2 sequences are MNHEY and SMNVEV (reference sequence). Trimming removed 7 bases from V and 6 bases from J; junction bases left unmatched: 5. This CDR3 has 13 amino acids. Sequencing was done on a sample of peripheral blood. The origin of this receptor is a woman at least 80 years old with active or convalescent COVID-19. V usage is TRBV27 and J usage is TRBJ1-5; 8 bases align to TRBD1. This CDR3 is CASTTGVGQPQHF. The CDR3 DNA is TGTGCCAGCACGACAGGGGTCGGTCAGCCCCAGCATTTT.